Sequencing of this T cell receptor (beta chain) was carried out in a study of beta chain features in type 1 diabetes. Study-wide results and caveats: All four CD4+ subsets from Type 1 diabetes patients carried moderately but significantly shorter TCRB CDR3s. Healthy donors had naive, central memory and Treg TCRB repertoires that appeared less similar than those seen among patients.

The study reverse transcribed the entire isolated RNA, so it sequenced expressed TCRB transcripts. Only in-frame clones appear in the TCRdb table, and some are missing; sequencing was by immunoSEQ multiplex PCR. There are a few hundred thousand clones in the sample; around a fifth occur only once, and roughly 0.045% lies in the top ten. Approximately 100 mL of blood, on average, came from one heparinised draw per donor. V lost 5 bases and J 9 bases, leaving 13 bases between the germline ends. The germline V gene encodes CDR1 LNHNV and CDR2 YYDKDF (reference sequence). The length of the CDR3 is 12 residues. This clone was seen a handful of times. Antigen unknown.

The sequenced sample consisted of naive CD4+ T cells from blood. This TCR was recovered from a woman younger than 35 in good health. The J gene is TRBJ1-1, the V gene TRBV15; no clear D gene. CDR3 sequence (DNA): TGTGCCACCAGCGGCCGTAATAATCAAGCTTTCTTT. Its protein product is CATSGRNNQAFF.